The 30 T cell receptor beta chains reported below all come from one sample, sequenced in a study of Graves' ophthalmopathy and Graves' hyperthyroidism. RNA transcripts were the template, and TCR beta CDR3 regions were amplified from them. The first round was an RT-PCR with HTBI primers, and the second round was a multiplex PCR. TCRdb re-called the multiplex PCR reads through MiXCR, storing one row per CDR3 protein. The sample includes roughly 500,000 distinct CDR3 sequences, under 15% seen only once; the top ten take approximately 9.8%. The sample taken for sequencing was blood. The source of these receptors is a woman in her twenties or thirties with Graves' ophthalmopathy.

This clonotype was seen ten or more times. V usage is TRBV5-1 and J usage is TRBJ2-2, with D possibly being TRBD1 (6 bases). Trimming left V 0 bases short and J 5 bases short, with 14 bases between. Germline CDR1 and CDR2: SGHRS and YFSETQ. The CDR3 runs 16 residues. The CDR3 here is CASSLAGQMGTGELFF. CDR3 sequence (DNA): TGCGCCAGCAGCTTGGCCGGACAGATGGGAACCGGGGAGCTGTTTTTT.

This clonotype has ten or more counts. The V call is TRBV19, the J call TRBJ2-4, with D possibly TRBD1 on 6 matching bases. The CDR3 length is 13 residues. Between the trimmed V and J ends, which lost 4 bases and 8 bases, there was a span of 12 bases. CDR1 is LNHDA, CDR2 SQIVND, per germline (reference sequence). CDR3 region: CASSTTGSDIQYF. CDR3 DNA: TGTGCCAGTAGTACCACAGGGTCCGACATTCAGTACTTC.

The chain links TRBV3-1 to TRBJ1-1; possible D gene TRBD1, 6 bases. V lost 3 bases, J lost 7 bases, and 15 bases lay in between. Germline V gene lookup returns CDR1 LGHDT and CDR2 YNNKEL (reference sequence). This CDR3 spans 14 amino acids. CDR3 in DNA: TGTGCCAGCAGCCACGCCGAGCGCAGGGGTGAAGCTTTCTTT. This gives the protein CASSHAERRGEAFF.

This clonotype has a count of ten or more. The rearrangement links TRBV6-5 to TRBJ2-7, with D possibly TRBD1 on 6 matching bases. Per germline, CDR1 MNHEY and CDR2 SVGAGI. Trimming shortened V by 0 bases and J by 4 bases, and 13 bases separated the two germline ends. This CDR3 is 15 amino acids long. The CDR3 region has the DNA TGTGCCAGCAGTTACTCGAAACCAGGGGCTTACGAGCAGTACTTC. Residues: CASSYSKPGAYEQYF.

This clonotype was counted many times. V usage is TRBV4-1 and J usage is TRBJ1-2, with a possible D match to TRBD1 (6 bases). Germline V gene lookup returns CDR1 MGHRA and CDR2 YSYEKL. The CDR3 extends over 17 amino acids. Trimming shortened V by 0 bases and J by 4 bases, and 18 bases separated the two germline ends. The CDR3 here is CASSQDAPGARGYGYTF. In DNA form, the CDR3 reads TGCGCCAGCAGCCAAGATGCCCCGGGGGCCCGGGGCTATGGCTACACCTTC.

This clonotype appeared many times. The chain recombines TRBV9 with TRBJ2-7, with D maybe TRBD1 (6 bases). This CDR3 spans 15 amino acids. Germline CDR1 SGDLS, CDR2 YYNGEE. Trimming left V 0 bases short and J 2 bases short, with 12 bases between. CDR3 sequence reads: CASSVGTDRAYEQYF. CDR3 coding DNA: TGTGCCAGCAGCGTAGGTACGGACAGAGCCTACGAGCAGTACTTC.

This clonotype was seen repeatedly, ten times or more. The genes are TRBV2 and TRBJ1-2; D possibly corresponds to TRBD1 (6 bases). V shed 7 bases and J shed 3 bases, with 15 bases lying between them. Germline CDR1 and CDR2: SNHLY and FYNNEI. CDR3 length equals 14 residues. The CDR3 loop reads CASNIDRLDYGYTF. The CDR3 DNA reads TGTGCCAGCAATATCGACAGGTTGGACTATGGCTACACCTTC.

This clonotype was detected many times. V gene TRBV6-5 combines with J gene TRBJ1-2; D remains ambiguous. Germline CDR1 MNHEY, CDR2 SVGAGI. The V end lost 0 bases, the J end lost 7 bases, and 12 bases lay between the germline ends. This CDR3 region has 14 residues. The CDR3 region has the DNA TGTGCCAGCAGTTACTCGCCCCTAAATGGTGGCTACACCTTC. Its translation: CASSYSPLNGGYTF.

This clonotype was counted at least ten times. The rearrangement links TRBV6-1 to TRBJ1-1; weak D call: TRBD1 (6 bases). The CDR3 contains 19 residues. Deletions cut 0 bases from V and 5 bases from J, with 25 bases between. Germline assignment: CDR1 MNHNS and CDR2 SASEGT. The CDR3 protein is CASSEAGGGGVMVGTEAFF. In DNA form, the CDR3 reads TGTGCCAGCAGTGAAGCGGGGGGCGGGGGTGTGATGGTTGGGACTGAAGCTTTCTTT.

This clonotype was found many times. The chain combines TRBV6-1 with TRBJ2-2; 7 bases fit TRBD2. CDR1 and CDR2 (germline): MNHNS, SASEGT. V shed 10 bases and J 5 bases; nucleotides not matched to a gene: 10. The CDR3 extends over 14 amino acids. The CDR3 reads CATLKAGKTGELFF. DNA for the CDR3: TGTGCCACCCTGAAAGCGGGGAAAACCGGGGAGCTGTTTTTT.

This clonotype occurred a few times. The V and J genes are TRBV4-1 and TRBJ2-2, with TRBD2 identical over 10 bases. The ends lost 0 bases at V and 7 bases at J; junction bases unmatched: 8. This CDR3 has 17 amino acids. Looked up from germline, CDR1 is MGHRA and CDR2 is YSYEKL. DNA for the CDR3: TGCGCCAGCAGCCAAGAGGCCGGGACTAGCGTTAGCGGGGAGCTGTTTTTT. It specifies CASSQEAGTSVSGELFF.

This clonotype appeared many times. The chain has TRBV24-1 and TRBJ2-5, with TRBD2 identical over 12 bases. Trimming took 7 bases from V and 4 from J; bases not matched to a gene: 9. Germline-derived CDR1 and CDR2 are KGHDR and SFDVKD. The CDR3 consists of 16 residues. The DNA of the CDR3 is TGTGCCACCAGCCCTAGCGGGAGGGCCGGGGGAGAGACCCAGTACTTC. Translated: CATSPSGRAGGETQYF.

This clonotype was detected many times. The rearrangement joins TRBV28 to TRBJ1-2; D gene ambiguous. V was shortened by 3 bases and J by 4 bases, with 9 bases between the two germline ends. The CDR3 extends over 13 amino acids. CDR1 is MDHEN and CDR2 is SYDVKM in the germline V gene. The CDR3 reads CASSLRQFYGYTF. The CDR3 DNA is TGTGCCAGCAGTTTGAGGCAGTTCTATGGCTACACCTTC.

This clonotype was found many times. The gene calls are TRBV11-3 and TRBJ1-2; D not certain. CDR3 length: 13 amino acids. V was pared by 5 bases and J by 5 bases, with 12 bases between. CDR1 and CDR2 from the germline V gene are SGHNT and YENEEA. CDR3 sequence: CASSPEWGYGYTF. The CDR3 nucleotides read TGTGCCAGCAGCCCAGAGTGGGGATATGGCTACACCTTC.

This clonotype appeared many times. This sequence joins TRBV29-1 and TRBJ2-7, with D possibly being TRBD2 (5 bases). CDR1 and CDR2 (germline): SQVTM, ANQGSEA. The CDR3 sequence is 12 residues long. V was cut by 5 bases and J by 3 bases, with 11 bases left in between. CDR3 region: CSVSADGYEQYF. The DNA of the CDR3 is TGCAGCGTTTCAGCGGATGGCTACGAGCAGTACTTC.

There are a few counts of this clonotype. Since a much larger clone is just one base distant, this may be a read error. The V call is TRBV19, the J call TRBJ2-7; weak D call: TRBD2 (5 bases). The CDR3 totals 14 residues. The germline CDR1 and CDR2 sequences are LNHDA and SQIVND (reference sequence). V shed 3 bases and J shed 1 base, with 10 bases lying between them. As DNA, the CDR3 is TGTGCCAGTAGTATGTACGGGGTGTCCTACGAGCAGTACTTC. It specifies CASSMYGVSYEQYF.

This clonotype was observed a few times. The gene calls are TRBV9 and TRBJ1-2; the D is unclear. This CDR3 has 17 amino acids. Germline CDR1 is SGDLS and CDR2 is YYNGEE. Trimming shortened V by 4 bases and J by 1 base, and 20 bases separated the two germline ends. This CDR3 reads CASSSPRPHRLNYGYTF. The CDR3 DNA reads TGTGCCAGCAGCTCCCCGAGACCCCATCGGCTTAACTATGGCTACACCTTC.

In this sample, this clonotype turned up many times. The chain links TRBV11-1 to TRBJ2-5; TRBD1 might be the D (6 bases). Germline assignment: CDR1 SGHAT and CDR2 FQDESV (reference sequence). Trimming took 6 bases from V and 2 from J, leaving 10 bases between them. CDR3 length: 13 amino acids. The CDR3 sequence is CASSTGLQETQYF. As DNA, the CDR3 is TGTGCCAGCAGTACAGGGTTGCAAGAGACCCAGTACTTC.

This clonotype was seen ten or more times. The V gene is TRBV15, the J gene TRBJ2-5; no reliable D call. V was shortened by 0 bases and J by 5 bases, with 16 bases between the two germline ends. This CDR3 has 16 amino acids. Germline V gives CDR1 LNHNV, CDR2 YYDKDF (reference sequence). CDR3 DNA: TGTGCCACCAGCAGAGATGGCGGCAGTAGTCGGGAGACCCAGTACTTC. It encodes CATSRDGGSSRETQYF.

This clonotype was found many times. The rearrangement uses TRBV5-1 and TRBJ2-2, with no clear D. This CDR3 is built from 13 residues. Per germline, CDR1 SGHRS and CDR2 YFSETQ. V dropped 4 bases and J dropped 1 base, with 5 bases sitting between them. The CDR3 DNA sequence: TGCGCCAGCAGCAGACGGAACACCGGGGAGCTGTTTTTT. It yields the protein CASSRRNTGELFF. Drawing the rest from reference TRBV5-1 and TRBJ2-2, the complete variable domain is KAGVTQTPRYLIKTRGQQVTLSCSPISGHRSVSWYQQTPGQGLQFLFEYFSETQRNKGNFPGRFSGRQFSNSRSEMNVSTLELGDSALYLCASSRRNTGELFFGEGSRLTVL.

There are many counts of this clonotype. The V call is TRBV6-2 or TRBV6-3, the J call TRBJ1-5, with D possibly being TRBD1 (5 bases). The germline gives CDR1 MNHEY, CDR2 SVGEGT. V dropped 5 bases and J dropped 3 bases, with 14 bases sitting between them. The CDR3 loop spans 15 amino acids. CDR3 bases: TGTGCCAGCAGTACCCACAGGTTAAACAATCAGCCCCAGCATTTT. Residues: CASSTHRLNNQPQHF.

This clonotype was seen many times. The rearrangement links TRBV6-1 to TRBJ2-2; tentative D call: TRBD2 (6 bases). V was trimmed by 10 bases and J by 4 bases, leaving 10 bases between them. CDR3 length: 12 amino acids. The V gene's germline CDR1 is MNHNS and CDR2 SASEGT. The CDR3 loop is CAIGGVTGELFF. As DNA, the CDR3 is TGTGCCATAGGAGGGGTCACCGGGGAGCTGTTTTTT.

V and J are TRBV5-5 and TRBJ1-2; 8 bases are shared with TRBD1. The J segment lost 4 bases and the V segment lost 0 bases, leaving 5 bases of the junction unmatched. Germline V CDR1 and CDR2: SGHKS, YYEKEE (reference sequence). The CDR3 consists of 15 residues. As DNA, the CDR3 is TGTGCCAGCAGCTTGGACGCAGGGGGCGGCTATGGCTACACCTTC. This gives the protein CASSLDAGGGYGYTF.

The chain links TRBV30 to TRBJ2-5; 12 nucleotides align to TRBD1. The CDR3 loop spans 14 amino acids. Germline CDR1 reads GTSNPN; CDR2 reads SVGIG (reference sequence). With V trimmed by 5 bases and J by 7 bases, 8 bases remained unmatched. Written as DNA, the CDR3 is TGTGCCTGGGACCGGGACAGGGGGCAGGGGACCCAGTACTTC. It encodes CAWDRDRGQGTQYF.

This clonotype was counted many times. The chain has TRBV20-1 and TRBJ1-1; D call uncertain. CDR3 length: 11 residues. V was pared by 2 bases and J by 5 bases, with 6 bases between. CDR1 and CDR2 (germline): DFQATT, SNEGSKA (reference sequence). The CDR3 region is CSARWGTEAFF. The CDR3 DNA reads TGCAGTGCTAGATGGGGTACTGAAGCTTTCTTT.

This clonotype was counted at least ten times. The genes are TRBV6-1 and TRBJ2-6; possibly TRBD1 or TRBD2 for D (7 bases each). This CDR3 is built from 16 residues. V lost 6 bases and J lost 1, with 13 bases in between. Germline loops: CDR1 MNHNS, CDR2 SASEGT. The CDR3 loop is CASRNRGGSGANVLTF. In DNA form, the CDR3 reads TGTGCCAGCAGGAACAGGGGAGGGTCTGGGGCCAACGTCCTGACTTTC.

A word on this clonotype: Being one base from a much bigger clone, this may be a read error. As DNA, the CDR3 is TGTGCCAGCAGTTGGGGACAGGAGGAGCAGTACTTC. Translated, it gives CASSWGQEEQYF. The rearrangement joins TRBV6-5 to TRBJ2-7, with 8 bases that match TRBD1. V trimming: 4 bases; J trimming: 7 bases; junction bases outside the gene matches: 3. The CDR3 contains 12 residues. Per germline, CDR1 MNHEY and CDR2 SVGAGI.

The sample holds many counts of this clonotype. The chain employs TRBV5-1 and TRBJ2-5; no clear D. CDR3 length: 14 amino acids. The V end was cut by 1 base, the J end by 3 bases, with 10 bases between. CDR1 is SGHRS and CDR2 is YFSETQ in the germline V gene. CDR3 coding DNA: TGCGCCAGCAGCTTGACCGGAACGGAAGAGACCCAGTACTTC. Translated: CASSLTGTEETQYF.

This clonotype was counted many times. The rearrangement links TRBV27 to TRBJ2-7, with 13 positions matching TRBD2. Germline V gives CDR1 MNHEY, CDR2 SMNVEV (reference sequence). The CDR3 spans 15 residues. V gave up 4 bases and J gave up 3 bases; unmatched junction bases: 3. CDR3 protein: CASSSRLAGGYEQYF. CDR3 sequence (DNA): TGTGCCAGCAGTTCCCGACTAGCGGGGGGCTACGAGCAGTACTTC.

This clonotype was detected ten times or more. V is TRBV20-1 and J is TRBJ1-5; 9 bases align to TRBD1. CDR1 and CDR2 (germline): DFQATT, SNEGSKA (reference sequence). The CDR3 has 13 amino acids. The CDR3 nucleotides are TGCATACGGGACAGGGCATGCAATCAGCCCCAGCATTTT. As protein: CIRDRACNQPQHF.